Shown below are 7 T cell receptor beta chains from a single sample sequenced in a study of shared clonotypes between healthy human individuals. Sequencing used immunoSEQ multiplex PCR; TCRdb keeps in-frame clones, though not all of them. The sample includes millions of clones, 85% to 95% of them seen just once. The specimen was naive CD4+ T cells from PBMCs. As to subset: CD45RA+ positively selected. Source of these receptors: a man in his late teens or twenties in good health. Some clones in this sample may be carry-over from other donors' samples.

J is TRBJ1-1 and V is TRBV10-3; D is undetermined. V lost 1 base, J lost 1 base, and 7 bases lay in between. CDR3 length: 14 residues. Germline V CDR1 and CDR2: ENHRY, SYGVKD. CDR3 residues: CAISEYAANTEAFF. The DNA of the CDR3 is TGTGCCATCAGTGAGTATGCCGCGAACACTGAAGCTTTCTTT.

This chain's CDR3 is CASSRAGGDPGGGYEQYF. The CDR3 bases are TGTGCCAGCAGCCGAGCGGGCGGCGACCCGGGAGGAGGCTACGAGCAGTACTTC. This chain joins TRBV4-2 and TRBJ2-7, with TRBD2 matching over 7 bases. After removal of 4 bases from V and 3 bases from J, the junction contained 18 bases not matched to a gene. Germline V gene sequence: CDR1 LGHNA, CDR2 YNFKEQ. The length of the CDR3 is 18 residues.

In nucleotides, the CDR3 is TGTGCCAGCAGTGGAGAAGGACGCTATGGCTACACCTTC. Amino acids: CASSGEGRYGYTF. V gene TRBV2 combines with J gene TRBJ1-2; D gene ambiguous. Germline-derived CDR1 and CDR2 are SNHLY and FYNNEI. The V end lost 4 bases, the J end lost 4 bases, and 10 bases lay between the germline ends. The CDR3 length is 13 residues.

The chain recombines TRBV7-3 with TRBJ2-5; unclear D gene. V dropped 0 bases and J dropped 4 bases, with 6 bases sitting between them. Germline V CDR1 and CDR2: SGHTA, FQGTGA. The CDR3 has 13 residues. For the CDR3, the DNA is TGTGCCAGCAGCTTAACGACAACAGAGACCCAGTACTTC. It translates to CASSLTTTETQYF.

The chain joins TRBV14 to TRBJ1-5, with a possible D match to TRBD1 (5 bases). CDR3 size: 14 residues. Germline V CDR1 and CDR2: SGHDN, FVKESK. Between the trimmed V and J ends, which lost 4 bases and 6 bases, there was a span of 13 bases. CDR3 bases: TGTGCCAGCAGCCGAGGGGTTACGGGTCAGCCCCAGCATTTT. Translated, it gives CASSRGVTGQPQHF.

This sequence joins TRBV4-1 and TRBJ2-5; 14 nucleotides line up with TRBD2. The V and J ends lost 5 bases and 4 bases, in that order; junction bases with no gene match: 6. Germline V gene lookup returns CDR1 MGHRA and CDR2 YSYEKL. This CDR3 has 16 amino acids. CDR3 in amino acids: CASSYAGTSGRETQYF. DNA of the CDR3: TGCGCCAGCAGCTATGCCGGGACTAGCGGGAGAGAGACCCAGTACTTC.

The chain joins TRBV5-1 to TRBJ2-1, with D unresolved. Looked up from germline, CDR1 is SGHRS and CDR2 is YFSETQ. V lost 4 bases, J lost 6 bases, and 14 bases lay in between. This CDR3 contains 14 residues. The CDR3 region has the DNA TGCGCCAGCAGCCCCCACTCCAGGCCCAATGAGCAGTTCTTC. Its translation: CASSPHSRPNEQFF.